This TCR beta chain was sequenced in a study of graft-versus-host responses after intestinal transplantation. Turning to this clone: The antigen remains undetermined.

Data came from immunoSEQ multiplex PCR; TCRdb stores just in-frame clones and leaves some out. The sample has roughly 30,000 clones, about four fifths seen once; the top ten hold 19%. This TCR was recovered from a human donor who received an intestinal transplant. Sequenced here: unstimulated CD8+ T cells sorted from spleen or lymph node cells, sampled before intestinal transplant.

The CDR3 spells CAITPGSPIGELFF. The CDR3 coding sequence is TGTGCCATCACGCCAGGCAGCCCAATCGGGGAGCTGTTTTTT. This rearrangement joins TRBV10-3 to TRBJ2-2, with D unresolved. CDR3 length: 14 amino acids. CDR1 is ENHRY, CDR2 SYGVKD, per germline. V lost 7 bases and J 7 bases, leaving 16 bases between the germline ends.